A single T cell receptor beta chain is shown here with its context. Its antigen is undetermined. The CDR3 is 11 amino acids. Trimming cost V 0 bases and J 7 bases, with 6 bases left between them. Germline V CDR1 and CDR2: GTSNPN, SVGIG (reference sequence). Use of 60 Vbeta and 13 Jbeta primers characterized the PCR. The authors' processing: Among the unique TCR beta chains that a later analysis counted, 70 million to 85 million in all, approximately 12 million were shared. The table came from immunoSEQ multiplex PCR; TCRdb's copy has only in-frame clones and leaves some out. For V, J and clone size, that table is used; D and trimming come from the DNA. The sample records under 200,000 clones, approximately 82% being singletons. The data were taken from a study of cytomegalovirus exposure and HLA in healthy donors. General observations from the study: As a later analysis revealed, most CMV-associated TCR beta chains appeared HLA-restricted.

The rearrangement links TRBV30 to TRBJ1-1, with no clear D. The specimen was PBMCs. The sequence was obtained from a male donor in good health and CMV-seronegative. CDR3 bases: TGTGCCTGGAGTGTTCGGGTTGAAGCTTTCTTT. Protein product: CAWSVRVEAFF.